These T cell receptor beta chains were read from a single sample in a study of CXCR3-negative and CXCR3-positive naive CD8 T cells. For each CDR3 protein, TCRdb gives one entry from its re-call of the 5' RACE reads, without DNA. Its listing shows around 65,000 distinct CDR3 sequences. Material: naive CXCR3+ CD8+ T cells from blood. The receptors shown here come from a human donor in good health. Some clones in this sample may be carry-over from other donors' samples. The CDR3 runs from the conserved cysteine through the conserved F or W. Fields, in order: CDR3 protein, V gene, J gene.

cdr3_aa: CATSRVPGQGQRANYGYTF
v_call: TRBV15
j_call: TRBJ1-2

cdr3_aa: CSVEDLRGGASEQYF
v_call: TRBV29-1
j_call: TRBJ2-7

cdr3_aa: CASSAPGTLGTDTQYF
v_call: TRBV9
j_call: TRBJ2-3

cdr3_aa: CASSLEHSNSPLHF
v_call: TRBV28
j_call: TRBJ1-6

cdr3_aa: CASSTSPLGQGPGTQYF
v_call: TRBV28
j_call: TRBJ2-5

cdr3_aa: CSVTGGAYYGYTF
v_call: TRBV29-1
j_call: TRBJ1-2

cdr3_aa: CASSLRLQADEQYF
v_call: TRBV7-2
j_call: TRBJ2-7

cdr3_aa: CASSFSPEGIPYNEQFF
v_call: TRBV5-1
j_call: TRBJ2-1

cdr3_aa: CASSTGTGGTYEQYF
v_call: TRBV7-9
j_call: TRBJ2-7

cdr3_aa: CASSSSRGGAFEQFF
v_call: TRBV2
j_call: TRBJ2-1

cdr3_aa: CASGLASGGYNEQFF
v_call: TRBV12-5
j_call: TRBJ2-1

cdr3_aa: CASSPIPGRENTEAFF
v_call: TRBV6-6
j_call: TRBJ1-1

cdr3_aa: CSGGLAEYTDTQYF
v_call: TRBV29-1
j_call: TRBJ2-3

cdr3_aa: CASSDSSLMGVSTDTQYF
v_call: TRBV6-4
j_call: TRBJ2-3

cdr3_aa: CASSQDKGAGVYNEQFF
v_call: TRBV4-3
j_call: TRBJ2-1

cdr3_aa: CASSSGVDTQYF
v_call: TRBV7-6
j_call: TRBJ2-3

cdr3_aa: CATNPTGSYYEQYF
v_call: TRBV28
j_call: TRBJ2-7

cdr3_aa: CASSVGGSYGYTF
v_call: TRBV9
j_call: TRBJ1-2

cdr3_aa: CASSPGADSYEQYF
v_call: TRBV9
j_call: TRBJ2-7

cdr3_aa: CASNRGQGSYNEQFF
v_call: TRBV28
j_call: TRBJ2-1

cdr3_aa: CAISDVGYHGYTF
v_call: TRBV10-3
j_call: TRBJ1-2

cdr3_aa: CASSDSVAGGPDTQYF
v_call: TRBV6-4
j_call: TRBJ2-3

cdr3_aa: CASSLAGGAETQYF
v_call: TRBV7-6
j_call: TRBJ2-5

cdr3_aa: CASSTGTGRDEQYF
v_call: TRBV2
j_call: TRBJ2-7

cdr3_aa: CASSRQPSGGYDNEQFF
v_call: TRBV4-1
j_call: TRBJ2-1

cdr3_aa: CDTSRDFSSVETQYF
v_call: TRBV15
j_call: TRBJ2-5

cdr3_aa: CSVDSSTGELFF
v_call: TRBV29-1
j_call: TRBJ2-2

cdr3_aa: CASSIETDYEQYF
v_call: TRBV19
j_call: TRBJ2-7

cdr3_aa: CASSEGTFSYEQYF
v_call: TRBV13
j_call: TRBJ2-7

cdr3_aa: CASSYGTNTEAFF
v_call: TRBV7-6
j_call: TRBJ1-1

cdr3_aa: CASSFGHFSWANVLTF
v_call: TRBV5-5
j_call: TRBJ2-6

cdr3_aa: CASSFRQVTNQPQHF
v_call: TRBV28
j_call: TRBJ1-5

cdr3_aa: CSATGLFPPYSDEQYF
v_call: TRBV20-1
j_call: TRBJ2-7

cdr3_aa: CASSFRGLRVYEQYF
v_call: TRBV28
j_call: TRBJ2-7

cdr3_aa: CATSNNRENTGELFF
v_call: TRBV15
j_call: TRBJ2-2

cdr3_aa: CASSQPGTSGGANEQFF
v_call: TRBV14
j_call: TRBJ2-1

cdr3_aa: CASSLDTDTQYF
v_call: TRBV27
j_call: TRBJ2-3

cdr3_aa: CASSFAGSVGQFF
v_call: TRBV28
j_call: TRBJ2-1

cdr3_aa: CASSPDRSSTEAFF
v_call: TRBV7-9
j_call: TRBJ1-1

cdr3_aa: CSARDPDRGEMETQYF
v_call: TRBV20-1
j_call: TRBJ2-5

cdr3_aa: CASSYFFGAHNEQFF
v_call: TRBV6-5
j_call: TRBJ2-1

cdr3_aa: CASSIDRAGGMNTEAFF
v_call: TRBV19
j_call: TRBJ1-1

cdr3_aa: CSVEDRTVGGVTDTQYF
v_call: TRBV29-1
j_call: TRBJ2-3

cdr3_aa: CASSHEDGSSYEQYF
v_call: TRBV4-2
j_call: TRBJ2-7

cdr3_aa: CAWSVPGYEQYF
v_call: TRBV30
j_call: TRBJ2-7